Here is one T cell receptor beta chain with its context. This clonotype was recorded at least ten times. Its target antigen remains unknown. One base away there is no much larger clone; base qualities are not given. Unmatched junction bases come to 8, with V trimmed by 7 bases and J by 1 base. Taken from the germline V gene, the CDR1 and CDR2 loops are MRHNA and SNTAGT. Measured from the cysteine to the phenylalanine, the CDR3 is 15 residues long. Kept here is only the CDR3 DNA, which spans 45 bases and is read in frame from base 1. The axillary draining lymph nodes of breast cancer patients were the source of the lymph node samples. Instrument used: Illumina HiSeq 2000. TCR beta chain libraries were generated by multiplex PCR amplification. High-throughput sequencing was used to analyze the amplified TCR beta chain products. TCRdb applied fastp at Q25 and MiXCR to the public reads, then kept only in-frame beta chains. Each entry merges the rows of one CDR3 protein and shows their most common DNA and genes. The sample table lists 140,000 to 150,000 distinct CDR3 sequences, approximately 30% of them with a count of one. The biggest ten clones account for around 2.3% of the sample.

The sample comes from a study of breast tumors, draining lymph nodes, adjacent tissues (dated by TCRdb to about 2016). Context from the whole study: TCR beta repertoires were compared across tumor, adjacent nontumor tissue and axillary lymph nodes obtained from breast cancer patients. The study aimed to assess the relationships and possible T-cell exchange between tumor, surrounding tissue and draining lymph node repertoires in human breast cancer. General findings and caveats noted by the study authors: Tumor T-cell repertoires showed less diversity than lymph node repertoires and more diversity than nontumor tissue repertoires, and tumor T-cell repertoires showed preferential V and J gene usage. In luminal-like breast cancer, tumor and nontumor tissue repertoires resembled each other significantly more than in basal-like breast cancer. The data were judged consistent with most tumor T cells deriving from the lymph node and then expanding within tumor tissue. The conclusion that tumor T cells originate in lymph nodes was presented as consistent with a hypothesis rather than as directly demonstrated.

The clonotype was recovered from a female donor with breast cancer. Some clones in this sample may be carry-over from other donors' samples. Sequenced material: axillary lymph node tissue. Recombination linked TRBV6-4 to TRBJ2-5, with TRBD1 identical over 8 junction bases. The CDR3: CASNVRDRSQETQYF. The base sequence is TGTGCCAGCAATGTCCGGGACAGGTCCCAAGAGACCCAGTACTTC.